A single sample gave rise to the 4 T cell receptor beta chains below, sequenced in a study of graft-versus-host responses after intestinal transplantation. Method: immunoSEQ multiplex PCR; TCRdb's copy keeps in-frame clones and lacks some. The sample includes about 27,000 clones, over 90% of them seen just once. The sample in question was PBMCs, obtained 18 days after transplant. The receptors were gathered from a human patient who received an intestinal transplant, so some T cells may come from the graft donor.

The chain uses TRBV6-5 and TRBJ2-3; 12 nucleotides line up with TRBD2. CDR1 MNHEY and CDR2 SVGAGI come from the germline V gene. Trimming cost V 5 bases and J 0 bases; bases outside gene matches: 0. The CDR3 sequence is 15 residues long. The CDR3 nucleotides read TGTGCCAGCAGTACTAGCGGGGGGAGCACAGATACGCAGTATTTT. Amino acids: CASSTSGGSTDTQYF.

V usage is TRBV5-1 and J usage is TRBJ2-5; D possibly corresponds to TRBD1 (6 bases). The CDR3 contains 13 residues. Per germline, CDR1 SGHRS and CDR2 YFSETQ. Trimming stripped 4 bases from V and 4 bases from J, with 11 bases between. In nucleotides, the CDR3 is TGCGCCAGCAGCCTAGGGGACACAGAGACCCAGTACTTC. Translating gives CASSLGDTETQYF.

This clone was observed a single time. CDR3 sequence reads: CASSGGYQETQYF. In DNA form, the CDR3 reads TGCGCCAGCAGTGGGGGGTACCAAGAGACCCAGTACTTC. This chain uses TRBV10-2 with TRBJ2-5, with D possibly being TRBD1 or TRBD2 (5 bases each). Trimming shortened V by 4 bases and J by 0 bases, and 6 bases separated the two germline ends. CDR3 length: 13 amino acids. Looked up from germline, CDR1 is WSHSY and CDR2 is SAAADI.

The chain couples TRBV4-1 to TRBJ2-1; 10 nucleotides match TRBD1. The trim removed 4 bases at V and 8 bases at J, leaving 14 bases unmatched. Germline V gene sequence: CDR1 MGHRA, CDR2 YSYEKL. The CDR3 is 17 amino acids. The CDR3 DNA is TGCGCCAGCAGCCTCTGGGTCCGGACAGGGGGTTCGGATGAGCAGTTCTTC. This codes for CASSLWVRTGGSDEQFF.